This T cell receptor beta chain was obtained from a study of T cell responses to AZD1222 COVID-19 vaccine. The length of the CDR3 is 12 residues. Germline V gives CDR1 SQVTM, CDR2 ANQGSEA. With 6 bases removed from V and 4 bases from J, the gap between germline ends came to 10 bases. In this sample, this clone turned up a few times. Its antigen is currently unknown. Points from the study as a whole: Baseline testing showed seropositivity in only six AZD1222 recipients.

The repertoire was sequenced with immunoSEQ multiplex PCR; TCRdb's copy has only in-frame clones and lacks some. The repertoire holds more than 150,000 clones, more than 85% seen once, with approximately 3.4% in the top ten. The receptor's source is an adult who received the AZD1222 COVID-19 vaccine. This specimen was peripheral blood, taken 28 days after the second AZD1222 dose. V and J are TRBV29-1 and TRBJ1-3; D unresolved. The CDR3 DNA sequence: TGCAGCGTAGTCACCCAAGGAAACACCATATATTTT. Translating gives CSVVTQGNTIYF.